This TCR beta chain was retrieved from a study of shared clonotypes between healthy human individuals. Broader study findings: Of the naive CD4 clonotypes, 4% to 5% were shared across a handful of donors. Investigators collected only blood, and repertoires in tissues likely differ. What rarefaction showed was incomplete sorted-subset sequencing despite large depth.

TCRdb's table, derived via immunoSEQ multiplex PCR, lists solely in-frame clones and lacks some. Here the sample spans about 590,000 clones, roughly 95% being singletons. The germline gives CDR1 MNHEY, CDR2 SVGAGI. After removal of 0 bases from V and 1 base from J, the junction contained 4 bases not matched to a gene. The CDR3 contains 16 residues. CD8 cells regarded as naive lacked CD45RO, were positively chosen for CCR7, and omitted terminally differentiated effector memory CD45RA+ cells. Regarding this clone: The antigen remains unidentified.

This sequence was found in a woman aged 25 to 39 in good health. The sequenced sample consisted of naive CD8+ T cells sorted from blood. The J gene is TRBJ2-7, the V gene TRBV6-5, with 9 bases fitting TRBD2. CDR3 DNA sequence: TGTGCCAGCAGTTACTCGCGACTAGCGGCTTCCTACGAGCAGTACTTC. Protein sequence: CASSYSRLAASYEQYF.